This T cell receptor (beta chain) was retrieved from a study of cytomegalovirus exposure and HLA in healthy donors. Background on the study: The platform used for the roughly 130 validation repertoires matched that of the roughly 700 first-cohort repertoires, a later analysis reported.

This clone has just a few counts. The study drew the donors from its approximately 110-subject validation cohort, separate from the approximately 700-subject first cohort. The J segment lost 6 bases and the V segment lost 7 bases, leaving 5 bases of the junction unmatched. The V gene's germline CDR1 is SQVTM and CDR2 ANQGSEA. The CDR3 sequence is 12 residues long. Using immunoSEQ multiplex PCR, the repertoire was profiled, and TCRdb retains in-frame clones only, with some absent. The top ten clones hold less than 2% of a sample with roughly 120,000 clones, around 88% of them seen once. The TCR was taken from a man aged 18 to 29 in good health and CMV-seronegative. The rearrangement links TRBV29-1 to TRBJ1-1, with 10 bases lining up with TRBD1. Sequencing was done on a sample of PBMCs. The DNA for the CDR3 is TGCAGCGCTCCGGGACAGGGGTCTGAAGCTTTCTTT. As protein: CSAPGQGSEAFF.